This entry features one T cell receptor beta chain sequence. The antigen is undetermined. This sample is drawn from a study of OX40 agonist ivuxolimab in advanced cancers. In the study overall: Patients receiving dose escalation had hepatocellular carcinoma, melanoma, renal cell or head and neck cancer.

Repertoires were generated with immunoSEQ multiplex PCR, while TCRdb's copy carries only in-frame clones and drops some. The sample has nearly 85,000 clones; over 65% are singletons. General observations from the study: Doses of 0.1 to 3.0 mg/kg were accompanied by clonal expansion of CD4+ and CD8+ blood T cells by week 6.

The CDR3 runs to 15 residues. The V and J ends lost 2 bases and 5 bases respectively, with 15 bases between them. The germline gives CDR1 MNHEY, CDR2 SVGAGI. This specimen was CD4+ or CD8+ T cells sorted from blood, taken in a trial of the OX40 agonist ivuxolimab. The chain has TRBV6-5 and TRBJ1-2; D is possibly TRBD1 (6 bases). The sequence was collected from an adult with an advanced solid tumor such as melanoma, head and neck, liver or kidney cancer. In DNA, the CDR3 is TGTGCCAGCAGTTACGCCCTGGGGGCGGATTATGGCTACACCTTC. Residues: CASSYALGADYGYTF.